Listed here are 20 T cell receptor beta chains from one sample, sequenced in a study of blood T cell repertoires in COVID-19. Profiling relied on immunoSEQ multiplex PCR, and the TCRdb table lists in-frame clones only, not all of them. The sample consists of about 75,000 clones, more than 75% of them appearing once. The specimen sequenced was peripheral blood. These receptors were taken from a human donor in a cohort sampled during active COVID-19.

The genes are TRBV10-1 and TRBJ2-1; 10 positions match TRBD2. CDR3 size: 16 residues. Germline V CDR1 and CDR2: WNHNN, SYGVQD (reference sequence). V shed 4 bases and J 0 bases; nucleotides not matched to a gene: 3. CDR3 coding DNA: TGCGCCAGCAGTGGGCCTAGCGGGAGCTCCTACAATGAGCAGTTCTTC. This encodes CASSGPSGSSYNEQFF.

The chain recombines TRBV5-1 with TRBJ2-4; 9 bases are shared with TRBD1. V lost 4 bases and J lost 1; bases outside the gene matches: 6. Germline V lookup: CDR1 SGHRS, CDR2 YFSETQ. The CDR3 loop spans 16 amino acids. CDR3 nucleotides: TGCGCCAGCAGCCCTACAGGGGGCCAGGCCAAAAACATTCAGTACTTC. Amino acids: CASSPTGGQAKNIQYF.

The CDR3 nucleotides read TGCAGCGTTGTACAGGGGACAGATACGCAGTATTTT. It yields the protein CSVVQGTDTQYF. The chain carries TRBV29-1 and TRBJ2-3, with 7 bases lining up with TRBD1. V shed 4 bases, J shed 3 bases, and the junction held 1 base outside the gene matches. Germline V CDR1 and CDR2: SQVTM, ANQGSEA. This CDR3 has 12 residues.

CDR3: CASSPTGGQGNTIYF. The CDR3 DNA reads as TGTGCCAGCAGTCCAACAGGGGGCCAAGGAAACACCATATATTTT. The rearrangement links TRBV5-4 to TRBJ1-3; 9 bases line up with TRBD1. V was pared by 5 bases and J by 4 bases, with 7 bases of the junction left unmatched. Looked up from germline, CDR1 is SGHNT and CDR2 is YYREEE (reference sequence). The CDR3 totals 15 residues. The full variable domain, in which reference TRBV5-4 and TRBJ1-3 provide the parts outside the CDR3, is ETGVTQSPTHLIKTRGQQVTLRCSSQSGHNTVSWYQQALGQGPQFIFQYYREEENGRGNFPPRFSGLQFPNYSSELNVNALELDDSALYLCASSPTGGQGNTIYFGEGSWLTVV.

V usage is TRBV19 and J usage is TRBJ2-4; TRBD1 might be the D (5 bases). V lost 6 bases and J lost 4, with 10 bases in between. This CDR3 has 13 amino acids. Looked up from germline, CDR1 is LNHDA and CDR2 is SQIVND (reference sequence). The CDR3 loop reads CASRSGSKNIQYF. CDR3 DNA: TGTGCCAGTAGGTCAGGGTCGAAAAACATTCAGTACTTC.

The V gene is TRBV10-2, the J gene TRBJ2-1; TRBD2 is a possible D gene (7 bases). Between the trimmed V and J ends, which lost 7 bases and 6 bases, there was a span of 22 bases. The germline CDR1 and CDR2 sequences are WSHSY and SAAADI. The CDR3 is 16 amino acids. DNA of the CDR3: TGCGCCAGCATGGGGGCGGGAGTCGACTCACTCAATGAGCAGTTCTTC. Translated, it gives CASMGAGVDSLNEQFF.

This chain links TRBV2 with TRBJ2-1; 8 bases align to TRBD2. V lost 2 bases to trimming and J lost 4 bases; unmatched junction nucleotides: 4. CDR1 and CDR2 from the germline V gene are SNHLY and FYNNEI. This CDR3 contains 15 residues. CDR3 protein: CASSEPAGGYNEQFF. CDR3 nucleotide sequence: TGTGCCAGCAGTGAACCGGCGGGGGGTTACAATGAGCAGTTCTTC.

The rearrangement uses TRBV19 and TRBJ2-5; 10 positions agree with TRBD1. This CDR3 region has 14 residues. CDR1 is LNHDA, CDR2 SQIVND, per germline (reference sequence). With 4 bases clipped from V and 5 bases from J, the junction kept 4 bases outside the gene matches. The CDR3 sequence is CASSKGQGWETQYF. The CDR3 DNA sequence: TGTGCCAGTAGTAAGGGACAGGGGTGGGAGACCCAGTACTTC.

The chain couples TRBV15 to TRBJ2-3; TRBD1 agrees at 7 bases. The CDR3 is 15 amino acids. CDR1 LNHNV and CDR2 YYDKDF come from the germline V gene (reference sequence). With V trimmed by 0 bases and J by 3 bases, 3 bases remained unmatched. The CDR3 here is CATSRDRGQTDTQYF. The CDR3 DNA sequence: TGTGCCACCAGCAGAGATAGGGGACAGACAGATACGCAGTATTTT.

The chain uses TRBV9 and TRBJ2-2; 9 bases align to TRBD2. The V gene end was trimmed by 2 bases and the J gene end by 0 bases; junction bases not matched to a gene: 2. CDR1 is SGDLS, CDR2 YYNGEE, per germline. CDR3 length: 16 amino acids. CDR3 protein: CASSVSGGPNTGELFF. CDR3 coding DNA: TGTGCCAGCAGCGTTAGCGGGGGCCCGAACACCGGGGAGCTGTTTTTT.

CDR3 sequence: CASSLDYSNQPQHF. The DNA for the CDR3 is TGCGCCAGCAGCTTGGATTATAGCAATCAGCCCCAGCATTTT. The rearrangement links TRBV5-1 to TRBJ1-5; D gene uncertain. The CDR3 covers 14 residues. Per the germline V gene, CDR1 is SGHRS and CDR2 is YFSETQ. V was cut by 0 bases and J by 0 bases, with 4 bases left in between.

The chain recombines TRBV7-2 with TRBJ2-1, with TRBD2 identical over 8 bases. CDR1 is SGHTA, CDR2 FQGNSA, per germline. This CDR3 region has 15 residues. The J segment lost 9 bases and the V segment lost 5 bases, leaving 12 bases of the junction unmatched. CDR3: CASSPLAGLRGEQFF. CDR3 in DNA: TGTGCCAGCAGCCCATTAGCGGGACTCCGGGGTGAGCAGTTCTTC. The full variable domain, with the rest looked up from reference TRBV7-2 and TRBJ2-1, is GAGVSQSPSNKVTEKGKDVELRCDPISGHTALYWYRQSLGQGLEFLIYFQGNSAPDKSGLPSDRFSAERTGGSVSTLTIQRTQQEDSAVYLCASSPLAGLRGEQFFGPGTRLTVL.

This chain uses TRBV6-5 with TRBJ2-7; 8 bases fit TRBD1. V shed 8 bases and J 7 bases; nucleotides not matched to a gene: 10. The germline V gene has CDR1 MNHEY and CDR2 SVGAGI. There are 13 residues in the CDR3. CDR3 coding DNA: TGTGCCAGCGCAAAGGACAGGGTAGGAGAGCAGTACTTC. Its protein product is CASAKDRVGEQYF.

CDR3 amino acids: CASSLLAGSSYNEQFF. CDR3 DNA: TGTGCCAGCAGCCTTCTGGCCGGGAGCTCCTACAATGAGCAGTTCTTC. The rearrangement uses TRBV9 and TRBJ2-1, with D possibly matching TRBD2 (6 bases). Trimming pared 4 bases from V and 0 bases from J, leaving 14 bases between. CDR1 and CDR2 from the germline V gene are SGDLS and YYNGEE. This CDR3 has 16 amino acids.

This clone has just a few counts. The chain couples TRBV7-8 to TRBJ2-5, with D unclear. The ends were cut back, 1 base at V and 5 bases at J, with 8 bases in the middle. The CDR3 spans 13 residues. From germline, CDR1 is SGHVS and CDR2 FQNEAQ. The CDR3 region is CASSLGPPETQYF. CDR3 nucleotide sequence: TGTGCCAGCAGCTTAGGGCCCCCGGAGACCCAGTACTTC.

The chain has TRBV29-1 and TRBJ2-5, with 10 bases identical to TRBD2. CDR3 length: 17 amino acids. V gave up 5 bases and J gave up 4 bases; unmatched junction bases: 16. Germline V gene sequence: CDR1 SQVTM, CDR2 ANQGSEA. The CDR3 DNA is TGCAGCGTTAGTCTTGGGGGAGCGGGAGGGCCACGAGAGACCCAGTACTTC. Translated, it gives CSVSLGGAGGPRETQYF.

This rearrangement joins TRBV28 to TRBJ2-4, with a weak D call TRBD1 (6 bases). Germline CDR1 MDHEN, CDR2 SYDVKM. V was cut by 2 bases and J by 2 bases, with 13 bases left in between. The CDR3 runs 16 residues. The CDR3 protein is CASSLGSGVSKNIQYF. CDR3 DNA: TGTGCCAGCAGTTTAGGGTCAGGGGTTTCCAAAAACATTCAGTACTTC.

The rearrangement links TRBV4-3 to TRBJ1-3, with no clear D. The CDR3 runs 14 residues. Germline values: CDR1 LGHNA, CDR2 YSLEER. With 4 bases removed from V and 0 bases from J, the gap between germline ends came to 7 bases. The chain's CDR3 is CASSPAGSGNTIYF. The CDR3 bases are TGCGCCAGCAGCCCTGCAGGCTCTGGAAACACCATATATTTT.

CDR3 in amino acids: CASSPGQGITEAFF. The DNA of the CDR3 is TGTGCCAGCAGCCCCGGACAGGGGATCACTGAAGCTTTCTTT. The chain couples TRBV5-6 to TRBJ1-1; TRBD1 matches at 9 bases. The CDR3 loop spans 14 amino acids. V lost 4 bases and J lost 4; bases outside the gene matches: 5. Germline V gives CDR1 SGHDT, CDR2 YYEEEE.

The chain couples TRBV18 to TRBJ2-2; 7 bases are a match to TRBD1. J was trimmed by 7 bases and V by 0 bases; bases with no gene match: 5. The germline gives CDR1 KGHSH, CDR2 LQKENI. The CDR3 has 15 amino acids. CDR3 amino acids: CASSPPGGLNGELFF. CDR3 sequence (DNA): TGTGCCAGCTCACCACCAGGGGGCTTGAACGGGGAGCTGTTTTTT.